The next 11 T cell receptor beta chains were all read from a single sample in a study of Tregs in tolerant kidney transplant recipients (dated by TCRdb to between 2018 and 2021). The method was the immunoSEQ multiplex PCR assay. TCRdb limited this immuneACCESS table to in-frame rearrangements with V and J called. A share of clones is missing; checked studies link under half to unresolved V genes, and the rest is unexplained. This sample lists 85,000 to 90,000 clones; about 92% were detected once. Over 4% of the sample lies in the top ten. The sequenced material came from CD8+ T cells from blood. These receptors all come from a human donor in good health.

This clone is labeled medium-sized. CDR3 in amino acids: CASSAQAGTSGNEQYF. CDR3 nucleotides: TGTGCCAGCAGTGCACAGGCCGGGACTAGCGGGAACGAGCAGTACTTC. The chain employs TRBV6-1 and TRBJ2-7; 13 bases align to TRBD2. The CDR3 is 16 amino acids. Per the germline V gene, CDR1 is MNHNS and CDR2 is SASEGT. V lost 4 bases, J lost 5 bases, and 8 bases stayed unmatched.

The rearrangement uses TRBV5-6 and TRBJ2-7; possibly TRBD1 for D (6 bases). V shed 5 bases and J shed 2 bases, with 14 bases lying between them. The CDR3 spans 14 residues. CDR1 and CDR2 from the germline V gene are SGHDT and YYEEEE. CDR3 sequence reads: CASRSDSRTYEQYF. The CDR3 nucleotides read TGTGCCAGCAGATCGGACAGCCGAACCTACGAGCAGTACTTC.

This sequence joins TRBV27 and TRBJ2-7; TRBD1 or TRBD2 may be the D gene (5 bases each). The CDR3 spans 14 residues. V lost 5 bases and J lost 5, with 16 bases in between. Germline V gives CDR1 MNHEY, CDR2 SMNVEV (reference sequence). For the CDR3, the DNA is TGTGCCAGCAGTCAGCGGAGGTACAGGAACGAGCAGTACTTC. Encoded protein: CASSQRRYRNEQYF.

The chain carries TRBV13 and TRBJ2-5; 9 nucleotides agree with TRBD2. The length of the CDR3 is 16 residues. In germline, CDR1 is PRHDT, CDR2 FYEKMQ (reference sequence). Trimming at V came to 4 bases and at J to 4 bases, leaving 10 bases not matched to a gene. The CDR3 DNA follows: TGTGCCAGCAGCTACAGTCTGCGGGAGGGGCGAGAGACCCAGTACTTC. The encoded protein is CASSYSLREGRETQYF.

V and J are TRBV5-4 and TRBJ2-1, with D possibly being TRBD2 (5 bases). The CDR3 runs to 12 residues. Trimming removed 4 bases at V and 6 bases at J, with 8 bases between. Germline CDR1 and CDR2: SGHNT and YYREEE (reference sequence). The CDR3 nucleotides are TGTGCCAGCAGCCCTGCGGGCAATGAGCAGTTCTTC. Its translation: CASSPAGNEQFF.

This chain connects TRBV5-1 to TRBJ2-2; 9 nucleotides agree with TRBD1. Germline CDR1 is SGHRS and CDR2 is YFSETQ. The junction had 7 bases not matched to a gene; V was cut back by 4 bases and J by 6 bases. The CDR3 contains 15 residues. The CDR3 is CASSPGQGPPGELFF. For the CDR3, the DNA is TGCGCCAGCAGCCCTGGACAGGGGCCGCCCGGGGAGCTGTTTTTT.

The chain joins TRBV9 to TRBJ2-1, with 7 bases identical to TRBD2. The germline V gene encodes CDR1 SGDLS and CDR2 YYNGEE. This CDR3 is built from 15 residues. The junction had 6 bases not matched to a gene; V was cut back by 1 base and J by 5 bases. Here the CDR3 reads CASSVMSSGNNEQFF. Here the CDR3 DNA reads TGTGCCAGCAGCGTAATGTCTAGCGGTAACAATGAGCAGTTCTTC.

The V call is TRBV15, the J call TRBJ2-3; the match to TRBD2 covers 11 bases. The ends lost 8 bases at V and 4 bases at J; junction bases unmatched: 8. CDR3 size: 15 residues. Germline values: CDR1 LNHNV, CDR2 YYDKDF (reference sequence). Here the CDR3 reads CATLGLAGGADTQYF. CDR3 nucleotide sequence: TGTGCCACCCTTGGACTAGCGGGTGGGGCAGATACGCAGTATTTT.

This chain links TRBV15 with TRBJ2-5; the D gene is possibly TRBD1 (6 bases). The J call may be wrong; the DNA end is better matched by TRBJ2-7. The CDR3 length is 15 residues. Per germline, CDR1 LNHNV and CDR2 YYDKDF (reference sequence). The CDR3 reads CATSEDSPNLYEQYF. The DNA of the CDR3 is TGTGCCACCAGCGAGGACAGCCCAAACCTCTACGAGCAGTACTTC.

CDR3 in DNA: TGTGCCAGTAGTATATCAGGGGCGTCGATCTACGAGCAGTACTTC. This sequence encodes CASSISGASIYEQYF. The chain uses TRBV19 and TRBJ2-7, with D tentatively TRBD1 (6 bases). The CDR3 spans 15 residues. Trimming took off 2 bases at V and 3 bases at J, with 14 bases between the two ends. Per the germline V gene, CDR1 is LNHDA and CDR2 is SQIVND (reference sequence).

CDR3 residues: CASSLDRGYEQYF. The CDR3, as DNA: TGTGCCAGCAGCTTAGACAGGGGTTACGAGCAGTACTTC. The rearrangement uses TRBV7-9 and TRBJ2-7, with TRBD1 matching over 7 bases. CDR1 is SEHNR and CDR2 is FQNEAQ in the germline V gene (reference sequence). The junction had 1 base not matched to a gene; V was cut back by 1 base and J by 4 bases. The CDR3 contains 13 residues.